A single sample gave rise to the 20 T cell receptor beta chains below, sequenced in a study of cytomegalovirus exposure and HLA in healthy donors. Primers for the PCR totalled 60 Vbeta and 13 Jbeta. TCRdb's copy holds only in-frame clones and misses some; the assay was immunoSEQ multiplex PCR. Of around 50,000 clones listed, around 85% are singletons. The specimen was PBMCs. The receptors were gathered from a man aged 35 to 55 in good health and CMV-seronegative.

This chain connects TRBV6-4 to TRBJ1-2; D gene unclear. The CDR3 loop spans 14 amino acids. Germline V lookup: CDR1 MRHNA, CDR2 SNTAGT. V was clipped by 6 bases and J by 10 bases, with 21 bases between them. The DNA for the CDR3 is TGTGCCAGCAGCCCTGGAGGCGCGTTGGAGGACTACACCTTC. It is translated as CASSPGGALEDYTF.

This chain links TRBV7-8 with TRBJ2-1; 8 bases align to TRBD2. CDR1 is SGHVS, CDR2 FQNEAQ, per germline. Germline trimming cut 0 bases from V and 7 bases from J; bases unmatched to any gene: 11. The CDR3 totals 17 residues. CDR3: CASSLAPTGGALNEQFF. The CDR3 DNA sequence: TGTGCCAGCAGCTTAGCGCCGACCGGGGGGGCGTTGAATGAGCAGTTCTTC.

The V and J genes are TRBV28 and TRBJ2-5, with 8 bases fitting TRBD1. The V gene end was trimmed by 7 bases and the J gene end by 3 bases; junction bases not matched to a gene: 10. This CDR3 has 15 residues. CDR1 is MDHEN and CDR2 is SYDVKM in the germline V gene. This CDR3 is CASTGQGARKETQYF. CDR3 nucleotides: TGTGCCAGCACTGGGCAGGGGGCGCGAAAAGAGACCCAGTACTTC.

This clone appeared a single time. The chain carries TRBV9 and TRBJ2-3; 7 bases fit TRBD2. CDR3 length equals 13 residues. Germline loops: CDR1 SGDLS, CDR2 YYNGEE. The junction had 2 bases not matched to a gene; V was cut back by 2 bases and J by 5 bases. The CDR3, as DNA: TGTGCCAGCAGCGTCCGCGGGGGAGATACGCAGTATTTT. Translated: CASSVRGGDTQYF.

The chain links TRBV10-1 to TRBJ2-2; TRBD2 is a possible D gene (5 bases). V lost 6 bases to trimming and J lost 7 bases, with 12 bases between them. Germline values: CDR1 WNHNN, CDR2 SYGVQD (reference sequence). The CDR3 has 13 residues. The CDR3 bases are TGCGCCAGCAGCCGAGGAGGCATCGGGGAGCTGTTTTTT. Amino acid sequence: CASSRGGIGELFF.

This chain uses TRBV5-8 with TRBJ2-5, with TRBD2 matching over 7 bases. CDR1 and CDR2 from the germline V gene are SGHTS and YDEGEE. The V gene end was trimmed by 5 bases and the J gene end by 3 bases; junction bases not matched to a gene: 10. The CDR3 spans 15 residues. In DNA, the CDR3 is TGTGCCAGCAGTTCCGGGACTACCGTCGAAGAGACCCAGTACTTC. It codes for CASSSGTTVEETQYF.

The gene calls are TRBV5-1 and TRBJ2-5, with TRBD1 matching over 7 bases. The CDR3 has 14 residues. Germline lookup yields CDR1 SGHRS and CDR2 YFSETQ. V dropped 6 bases and J dropped 2; count of bases not matched to a gene: 7. In nucleotides, the CDR3 is TGCGCCAGCACCCCGGTGGGACAGCAAGAGACCCAGTACTTC. Translating gives CASTPVGQQETQYF.

The V gene is TRBV6-5, the J gene TRBJ1-6, with 8 bases fitting TRBD1. This CDR3 comprises 15 residues. From germline, CDR1 is MNHEY and CDR2 SVGAGI. After removal of 6 bases from V and 5 bases from J, the junction contained 6 bases not matched to a gene. CDR3 DNA: TGTGCCAGCAGGCCCTCGACAGGGGATAATTCACCCCTCCACTTT. Residues: CASRPSTGDNSPLHF.

This clone has only a few counts. The rearrangement links TRBV4-1 to TRBJ1-4; 8 bases fit TRBD1. The germline CDR1 and CDR2 sequences are MGHRA and YSYEKL. The CDR3 loop spans 17 amino acids. Losses at the gene ends were 1 base for V and 7 bases for J; bases not matched to a gene: 11. The CDR3 sequence: CASSQGPARGRVEKLFF. The CDR3 nucleotides are TGCGCCAGCAGCCAAGGGCCGGCCAGGGGGCGTGTTGAAAAACTGTTTTTT.

DNA for the CDR3: TGTGCCACCAGCAGCAGGGGGCGGGGCGGGGAGCTGTTTTTT. Amino acids: CATSSRGRGGELFF. The V gene is TRBV15, the J gene TRBJ2-2, with 8 bases matching TRBD1. Germline V gene lookup returns CDR1 LNHNV and CDR2 YYDKDF (reference sequence). The CDR3 runs 14 residues. V was clipped by 3 bases and J by 7 bases; unmatched bases: 4.

The chain combines TRBV4-1 with TRBJ1-1, with 11 bases lining up with TRBD1. Germline V gene lookup returns CDR1 MGHRA and CDR2 YSYEKL. The CDR3 runs to 16 residues. Losses at the gene ends were 4 bases for V and 0 bases for J; bases not matched to a gene: 4. CDR3 nucleotides: TGCGCCAGCAGCCCCGGGACAGGGGGGCTGAACACTGAAGCTTTCTTT. Translating gives CASSPGTGGLNTEAFF.

The genes are TRBV5-1 and TRBJ1-4; D might be TRBD1 (6 bases). Per germline, CDR1 SGHRS and CDR2 YFSETQ. Trimming cost V 4 bases and J 1 base, with 14 bases left between them. This CDR3 contains 16 residues. In DNA form, the CDR3 reads TGCGCCAGCAGCCGGCAGGGGATGGGAACTAATGAAAAACTGTTTTTT. Protein product: CASSRQGMGTNEKLFF.

The genes are TRBV6-1 and TRBJ2-2, with D possibly being TRBD1 or TRBD2 (6 bases each). The CDR3 covers 15 residues. V gave up 5 bases and J gave up 6 bases, with 16 bases separating them. Germline V CDR1 and CDR2: MNHNS, SASEGT. The CDR3 loop is CASSQGGLGAGELFF. Written as DNA, the CDR3 is TGTGCCAGCAGTCAAGGGGGACTCGGAGCCGGGGAGCTGTTTTTT.

This clone has a single count. The chain combines TRBV30 with TRBJ2-2; 10 positions match TRBD1. Trimming took 5 bases from V and 1 from J; bases not matched to a gene: 13. The CDR3 runs 18 residues. CDR1 and CDR2 from the germline V gene are GTSNPN and SVGIG (reference sequence). As DNA, the CDR3 is TGTGCCTGGTCTAGCGGACAGGGGGTAACTTTGAACACCGGGGAGCTGTTTTTT. Protein: CAWSSGQGVTLNTGELFF.

The chain carries TRBV19 and TRBJ1-3; D call uncertain. V gave up 8 bases and J gave up 0 bases, with 11 bases separating them. Per the germline V gene, CDR1 is LNHDA and CDR2 is SQIVND (reference sequence). CDR3 size: 14 residues. CDR3 residues: CASHQASSGNTIYF. The CDR3 region has the DNA TGTGCCAGTCATCAGGCTTCCTCTGGAAACACCATATATTTT.

The genes are TRBV7-2 and TRBJ2-5; D is undetermined. V lost 1 base, J lost 4 bases, and 10 bases lay in between. The CDR3 spans 14 residues. The germline CDR1 and CDR2 sequences are SGHTA and FQGNSA. The CDR3, as DNA: TGTGCCAGCAGCTTAGATTCCGCAGGAGAGACCCAGTACTTC. This encodes CASSLDSAGETQYF.

The chain recombines TRBV11-3 with TRBJ1-1; a weak D match, TRBD1 (5 bases). The CDR3 has 14 residues. Germline CDR1 reads SGHNT; CDR2 reads YENEEA. Trimming removed 8 bases from V and 2 bases from J, with 15 bases in between. This chain's CDR3 is CASSGGALNTEAFF. The DNA for the CDR3 is TGTGCCAGCTCCGGAGGGGCCCTAAACACTGAAGCTTTCTTT.

CDR3 nucleotides: TGCGCCAGCAGCCCGCCGAGCACTGAAGCTTTCTTT. Protein sequence: CASSPPSTEAFF. The gene calls are TRBV5-1 and TRBJ1-1; no reliable D call. From germline, CDR1 is SGHRS and CDR2 YFSETQ. The ends were cut back, 4 bases at V and 4 bases at J, with 8 bases in the middle. The CDR3 sequence is 12 residues long.

This chain connects TRBV10-3 to TRBJ1-1, with D perhaps matching TRBD1 (5 bases). The CDR3 runs to 14 residues. Germline CDR1 is ENHRY and CDR2 is SYGVKD. Trimming left V 9 bases short and J 5 bases short, with 19 bases between. CDR3 nucleotide sequence: TGTGCCATGAGACCGGGACTCATGGGGACTGAAGCTTTCTTT. The encoded protein is CAMRPGLMGTEAFF.

The chain links TRBV29-1 to TRBJ2-5, with 9 bases matching TRBD1. V lost 7 bases and J lost 5; bases outside the gene matches: 14. CDR1 and CDR2 (germline): SQVTM, ANQGSEA. The CDR3 contains 15 residues. For the CDR3, the DNA is TGCAGCGGATTGGGGGACAGGGCTCATGTGGAGACCCAGTACTTC. Amino acids: CSGLGDRAHVETQYF. The entire variable domain, with the rest obtained from reference TRBV29-1 and TRBJ2-5, is as follows: SAVISQKPSRDICQRGTSLTIQCQVDSQVTMMFWYRQQPGQSLTLIATANQGSEATYESGFVIDKFPISRPNLTFSTLTVSNMSPEDSSIYLCSGLGDRAHVETQYFGPGTRLLVL.